The following is a T cell receptor (beta chain) sequence with its context. What it recognizes is unknown. The CDR3 is 15 amino acids. The data belong to a study of cytomegalovirus exposure and HLA in healthy donors. Whole-study results and caveats: Overall, about 160 TCR beta chains were annotated as cytomegalovirus-associated.

TCRdb keeps only in-frame clones here, not all; method: immunoSEQ multiplex PCR. Altogether 200,000 to 250,000 clones are present, approximately 87% being singletons, with the ten largest covering around 5.6%. Sequences were obtained from PBMCs. This chain uses TRBV21-1 with TRBJ1-5; TRBD1 is the table's D call and was not checked against the DNA. TRBV21-1 is an annotated pseudogene. This receptor was identified in a woman aged 18-35 years in good health and CMV-seronegative. CDR3 in DNA: TGTGCCAGCAGCAAAGATGGACAGCACAATCAGCCCCAGCATTTT. It encodes CASSKDGQHNQPQHF.